This T cell receptor beta chain was retrieved from a study of blood T cell repertoires in COVID-19. Study details: Samples of COVID-19 (acute and convalescent) were obtained from the United States, Italy and Spain.

V lost 3 bases and J lost 6; bases outside the gene matches: 2. The germline gives CDR1 DFQATT, CDR2 SNEGSKA (reference sequence). CDR3 length equals 14 residues. The protocol was immunoSEQ multiplex PCR, while the TCRdb copy is restricted to in-frame clones and leaves out a portion. This sample has about 120,000 clones; approximately 86% occur once, and the top ten carry 0.88%. The J gene is TRBJ1-4, the V gene TRBV20-1; 12 bases are a match to TRBD1. The receptor's source is a woman aged 45-65 years with active or convalescent COVID-19. The sample was peripheral blood. CDR3 in amino acids: CSASGDRGHEKLFF. CDR3 nucleotide sequence: TGCAGTGCTAGTGGGGACAGGGGGCATGAAAAACTGTTTTTT.